This entry lists 20 T cell receptor beta chains sequenced from one sample in a study of T cells expressing NK-cell markers (dated by TCRdb to 2020 to 2021). The library was obtained by 5' RACE. TCRdb shows the sequencer as Illumina HiSeq 2000. TCRdb reprocessed the reads and provides one entry for every CDR3 protein sequence; no DNA is given. This sample's clone table shows under 600,000 distinct CDR3 sequences. Of the sample, about 1.5% falls within the top ten clones. Sequenced input: blood T cells: a sorted CD56 or NKG2C T cell subset, CD4+ or CD8+ T cells, or bulk PBMC T cells (not recorded which). These receptors were taken from a woman between 45 and 60 years old in good health. Donor details come from another sample of the same person, matched by shared clones.

The J gene is TRBJ2-1, the V gene TRBV7-8; TCRdb indicates TRBD2, and absent DNA this call remains unverified. The germline gives CDR1 SGHVS, CDR2 FQNEAQ. The CDR3 is 16 amino acids. The CDR3 is CASSPRTSGTYNEQFF. Complete variable domain (other parts from reference TRBV7-8 and TRBJ2-1): GAGVSQSPRYKVAKRGQDVALRCDPISGHVSLFWYQQALGQGPEFLTYFQNEAQLDKSGLPSDRFFAERPEGSVSTLKIQRTQQEDSAVYLCASSPRTSGTYNEQFFGPGTRLTVL.

The chain joins TRBV27 to TRBJ1-2; TCRdb's D call, TRBD1, is unchecked because there is no DNA. Germline values: CDR1 MNHEY, CDR2 SMNVEV (reference sequence). This CDR3 comprises 18 residues. The CDR3 sequence: CASIGIRDGGSRGYGYTF.

The V gene is TRBV18, the J gene TRBJ1-1; TCRdb indicates TRBD1, and absent DNA this call remains unverified. This CDR3 has 15 residues. From germline, CDR1 is KGHSH and CDR2 LQKENI. The CDR3 is CASSPGQGRNTEAFF.

The V call is TRBV27, the J call TRBJ1-1; there is no DNA to check the TCRdb D call of TRBD1. This CDR3 is built from 16 residues. The germline CDR1 and CDR2 sequences are MNHEY and SMNVEV (reference sequence). The CDR3: CASSLRQGAGTTEAFF.

The chain combines TRBV5-6 with TRBJ1-2. The CDR3 is 14 amino acids. CDR1 and CDR2 (germline): SGHDT, YYEEEE. CDR3: CASSLVEGMIGYTF.

This sequence joins TRBV19 and TRBJ2-7; TCRdb's assignment of TRBD1 cannot be checked, as there is no DNA. Germline CDR1 reads LNHDA; CDR2 reads SQIVND (reference sequence). The CDR3 runs 13 residues. The CDR3 here is CASSVTPGGEQYF.

J is TRBJ1-2 and V is TRBV18; no DNA is available, so the TRBD1 call from TCRdb remains unchecked. The germline V gene has CDR1 KGHSH and CDR2 LQKENI. The CDR3 has 12 amino acids. The CDR3 reads CAGQGAEDGYTF. The entire variable domain, with the rest obtained from reference TRBV18 and TRBJ1-2, is as follows: NAGVMQNPRHLVRRRGQEARLRCSPMKGHSHVYWYRQLPEEGLKFMVYLQKENIIDESGMPKERFSAEFPKEGPSILRIQQVVRGDSAAYFCAGQGAEDGYTFGSGTRLTVV.

The chain has TRBV15 and TRBJ1-6; TCRdb's D call of TRBD1 is untestable without DNA. CDR3 size: 18 residues. Germline assignment: CDR1 LNHNV and CDR2 YYDKDF (reference sequence). CDR3 region: CATSRDYRGRSTNSPLHF.

CDR3 loop: CASSQGDPGDTQYF. The gene calls are TRBV7-2 and TRBJ2-3; TCRdb calls TRBD1, which cannot be checked without DNA. CDR1 is SGHTA, CDR2 FQGNSA, per germline. The CDR3 runs 14 residues.

This chain connects TRBV6-1 to TRBJ2-3; TCRdb proposes TRBD1, but this gene call is untestable without DNA. CDR3 size: 16 residues. CDR1 MNHNS and CDR2 SASEGT come from the germline V gene. This chain's CDR3 is CASSEFPGRNTDTQYF.

This chain connects TRBV5-1 to TRBJ2-5. Germline values: CDR1 SGHRS, CDR2 YFSETQ. The CDR3 contains 12 residues. Here the CDR3 reads CASSPTRETQYF. Combining the CDR3 with reference TRBV5-1 and TRBJ2-5 gives the whole variable domain KAGVTQTPRYLIKTRGQQVTLSCSPISGHRSVSWYQQTPGQGLQFLFEYFSETQRNKGNFPGRFSGRQFSNSRSEMNVSTLELGDSALYLCASSPTRETQYFGPGTRLLVL.

This rearrangement joins TRBV5-1 to TRBJ2-1; TCRdb returns TRBD2, unconfirmable since there is no DNA. Germline CDR1 SGHRS, CDR2 YFSETQ. The CDR3 is made up of 16 amino acids. CDR3 in amino acids: CASSPGLSNSYNEQFF.

This chain connects TRBV6-4 to TRBJ1-2; the TCRdb D gene call, TRBD1, has no DNA to confirm it. CDR1 MRHNA and CDR2 SNTAGT come from the germline V gene. The CDR3 is made up of 13 amino acids. CDR3 sequence reads: CASAPDRSYGYTF.

The V call is TRBV29-1, the J call TRBJ2-5; the D call of TRBD2 rests on TCRdb alone, since no DNA is present to check it. The germline V gene has CDR1 SQVTM and CDR2 ANQGSEA. This CDR3 has 14 residues. CDR3 protein: CSVRGTAPQETQYF.

The chain is built from TRBV7-6 and TRBJ2-3; as DNA is missing, the TRBD1 call by TCRdb cannot be tested. The germline CDR1 and CDR2 sequences are SGHVS and FNYEAQ. The CDR3 covers 17 residues. CDR3 amino acids: CASSLAMRTGFPDTQYF.

The chain recombines TRBV20-1 with TRBJ2-5; TCRdb picks TRBD2, but there is no DNA to check that call. The CDR3 is 16 amino acids. The V gene's germline CDR1 is DFQATT and CDR2 SNEGSKA (reference sequence). This CDR3 is CSARWPLAGGVETQYF.

The chain joins TRBV12-3 or TRBV12-4 to TRBJ2-1. The CDR3 sequence is 12 residues long. The CDR3 region is CASSFSTREQFF.

The J gene is TRBJ2-1, the V gene TRBV20-1; the D call from TCRdb, TRBD1, cannot be confirmed without DNA. The V gene's germline CDR1 is DFQATT and CDR2 SNEGSKA (reference sequence). CDR3 length equals 16 residues. The CDR3 loop is CSATNPGRQNSDEQFF.

The chain carries TRBV5-1 and TRBJ2-1; TCRdb returns TRBD2, unconfirmable since there is no DNA. The CDR3 runs 16 residues. Germline V gives CDR1 SGHRS, CDR2 YFSETQ. CDR3 residues: CASSPLLAGVGYEQFF.

This chain uses TRBV6-6 with TRBJ1-1. The V gene's germline CDR1 is MNHNY and CDR2 SVGAGI (reference sequence). The CDR3 covers 15 residues. CDR3 residues: CASSYLDRHNTEAFF.